Shown below are 18 T cell receptor beta chains from a single sample sequenced in a study of blood T cell repertoires in COVID-19. Profiling relied on immunoSEQ multiplex PCR, and the TCRdb table lists in-frame clones only, not all of them. The data show some 120,000 clones, about 89% seen once. The sequencing sample was made of peripheral blood. These receptors all stem from a woman aged 55-69 years with acute or convalescent COVID-19.

The chain has TRBV5-6 and TRBJ2-1; 12 bases fit TRBD2. The CDR3 is 17 amino acids. With 4 bases clipped from V and 5 bases from J, the junction kept 10 bases outside the gene matches. Germline V gives CDR1 SGHDT, CDR2 YYEEEE. CDR3 sequence: CASSDLLAGGGDNEQFF. DNA for the CDR3: TGTGCCAGCAGCGACCTACTAGCGGGAGGTGGGGACAATGAGCAGTTCTTC.

This sequence joins TRBV18 and TRBJ1-6; 10 bases match TRBD1. The junction had 0 bases not matched to a gene; V was cut back by 3 bases and J by 7 bases. The germline CDR1 and CDR2 sequences are KGHSH and LQKENI. The CDR3 is 14 amino acids. The CDR3 DNA reads as TGTGCCAGCTCACCGGGACAGGGGAATTCACCCCTCCACTTT. Its protein is CASSPGQGNSPLHF.

The CDR3 spells CASSGQGEEKLFF. The CDR3 bases are TGTGCCAGTAGTGGACAGGGGGAAGAAAAACTGTTTTTT. The chain uses TRBV19 and TRBJ1-4; 10 bases align to TRBD1. Trimming at V came to 5 bases and at J to 8 bases, leaving 2 bases not matched to a gene. The CDR3 has 13 amino acids. The germline V gene encodes CDR1 LNHDA and CDR2 SQIVND (reference sequence).

The rearrangement uses TRBV30 and TRBJ1-1; no clear D. The ends were cut back, 4 bases at V and 1 base at J, with 16 bases in the middle. The germline V gene encodes CDR1 GTSNPN and CDR2 SVGIG (reference sequence). This CDR3 is built from 15 residues. Written as DNA, the CDR3 is TGTGCCTGGATGGGTGGGGTGGGGAGGAACACTGAAGCTTTCTTT. Its translation: CAWMGGVGRNTEAFF.

The chain is built from TRBV7-2 and TRBJ1-1, with D unresolved. The V gene lost 2 bases and the J gene lost 1 base, with 11 bases spanning the gap. The CDR3 length is 15 residues. Germline lookup yields CDR1 SGHTA and CDR2 FQGNSA. Here the CDR3 DNA reads TGTGCCAGCAGCTTAAATCCGGGAGGGAACACTGAAGCTTTCTTT. Its translation is CASSLNPGGNTEAFF.

The J gene is TRBJ2-5, the V gene TRBV11-2, with D maybe TRBD2 (6 bases). There are 14 residues in the CDR3. V was cut by 3 bases and J by 7 bases, with 15 bases left in between. CDR1 and CDR2 (germline): SGHAT, FQNNGV. This CDR3 is CASSLNSGSRTQYF. The CDR3 DNA follows: TGTGCCAGCAGCTTGAATAGCGGCAGCAGGACCCAGTACTTC.

The chain uses TRBV30 and TRBJ1-5; 8 bases fit TRBD1. V gave up 7 bases and J gave up 3 bases; unmatched junction bases: 5. Germline loops: CDR1 GTSNPN, CDR2 SVGIG (reference sequence). The CDR3 totals 13 residues. Here the CDR3 DNA reads TGTGCCTTAGGGACAGGTGTCAATCAGCCCCAGCATTTT. This gives the protein CALGTGVNQPQHF. The complete variable domain, with remaining parts taken from reference TRBV30 and TRBJ1-5, reads SQTIHQWPATLVQPVGSPLSLECTVEGTSNPNLYWYRQAAGRGLQLLFYSVGIGQISSEVPQNLSASRPQDRQFILSSKKLLLSDSGFYLCALGTGVNQPQHFGDGTRLSIL.

Only one count was recorded for this clone. The rearrangement joins TRBV19 to TRBJ2-5; 10 nucleotides agree with TRBD1. CDR3 length: 17 residues. Germline V CDR1 and CDR2: LNHDA, SQIVND (reference sequence). The trim removed 3 bases at V and 3 bases at J, leaving 10 bases unmatched. The CDR3 protein is CASSMFPGQGREETQYF. The CDR3 region has the DNA TGTGCCAGTAGTATGTTCCCGGGACAGGGGAGGGAAGAGACCCAGTACTTC.

The sample holds a few counts of this clone. CDR3 DNA: TGTGCCAGCAGTGAAGGACAGGGCTACAATCAGCCCCAGCATTTT. Its translation is CASSEGQGYNQPQHF. The chain couples TRBV9 to TRBJ1-5, with 8 bases that match TRBD1. V was clipped by 5 bases and J by 3 bases; unmatched bases: 7. The CDR3 spans 15 residues. Germline V gene lookup returns CDR1 SGDLS and CDR2 YYNGEE. Supplemented by reference TRBV9 and TRBJ1-5, the full variable domain reads DSGVTQTPKHLITATGQRVTLRCSPRSGDLSVYWYQQSLDQGLQFLIQYYNGEERAKGNILERFSAQQFPDLHSELNLSSLELGDSALYFCASSEGQGYNQPQHFGDGTRLSIL.

In its sample, this clone was seen once. V gene TRBV28 combines with J gene TRBJ2-4; D is unresolved. From germline, CDR1 is MDHEN and CDR2 SYDVKM. The CDR3 covers 17 residues. The V end was cut by 6 bases, the J end by 0 bases, with 18 bases between. The CDR3 DNA sequence: TGTGCCAGCAGCCCGCCGACTCCGTTAAAAGCCAAAAACATTCAGTACTTC. Translating gives CASSPPTPLKAKNIQYF.

Regarding this clone: This specimen includes other DNA sequences encoding the same CDR3. The V and J genes are TRBV18 and TRBJ1-1; TRBD1 is a possible D gene (5 bases). The CDR3 is made up of 14 amino acids. Between the trimmed V and J ends, which lost 0 bases and 6 bases, there was a span of 11 bases. Germline V CDR1 and CDR2: KGHSH, LQKENI. CDR3 residues: CASSPPGQGAEAFF. In DNA form, the CDR3 reads TGTGCCAGCTCACCACCTGGGCAAGGGGCTGAAGCTTTCTTT.

This chain joins TRBV13 and TRBJ2-5; the D gene is possibly TRBD2 (6 bases). Germline assignment: CDR1 PRHDT and CDR2 FYEKMQ (reference sequence). CDR3 size: 14 residues. Trimming cost V 4 bases and J 4 bases, with 13 bases left between them. In DNA, the CDR3 is TGTGCCAGCAGCTACGGAGGAGGGCGAGAGACCCAGTACTTC. It encodes CASSYGGGRETQYF.

The rearrangement links TRBV28 to TRBJ2-2, with a tentative D call TRBD2 (6 bases). The V and J ends lost 6 bases and 2 bases respectively, with 28 bases between them. Germline CDR1 MDHEN, CDR2 SYDVKM. The CDR3 has 20 amino acids. Here the CDR3 reads CASRNLGTPITIENTGELFF. For the CDR3, the DNA is TGTGCCAGCAGGAATTTAGGGACTCCCATTACCATTGAAAACACCGGGGAGCTGTTTTTT. The full variable domain, with the rest looked up from reference TRBV28 and TRBJ2-2, is DVKVTQSSRYLVKRTGEKVFLECVQDMDHENMFWYRQDPGLGLRLIYFSYDVKMKEKGDIPEGYSVSREKKERFSLILESASTNQTSMYLCASRNLGTPITIENTGELFFGEGSRLTVL.

The chain has TRBV6-2 or TRBV6-3 and TRBJ1-2; D might be TRBD1 (6 bases). Trimming took 6 bases from V and 8 from J, leaving 16 bases between them. Germline CDR1 reads MNHEY; CDR2 reads SVGEGT. CDR3 size: 13 residues. In nucleotides, the CDR3 is TGTGCCAGCAGCGGGGGACAACCCTCAGGCTACACCTTC. The encoded protein is CASSGGQPSGYTF.

J is TRBJ2-1 and V is TRBV5-8; 11 bases are shared with TRBD2. This CDR3 region has 15 residues. Germline-derived CDR1 and CDR2 are SGHTS and YDEGEE. J gave up 7 bases and V 3 bases, and 6 bases lay outside the gene matches. For the CDR3, the DNA is TGTGCCAGCAGCTCGACTAGCGGGATCAGTAATGAGCAGTTCTTC. Translating it yields CASSSTSGISNEQFF.

The rearrangement joins TRBV24-1 to TRBJ2-1; D is possibly TRBD2 (5 bases). Between the trimmed V and J ends, which lost 4 bases and 8 bases, there was a span of 23 bases. The CDR3 is 17 amino acids. CDR1 and CDR2 from the germline V gene are KGHDR and SFDVKD. CDR3 nucleotide sequence: TGTGCCACCAGTGACCCCGGATTGCGAGGGAGTATATATGAGCAGTTCTTC. Protein sequence: CATSDPGLRGSIYEQFF.

The chain joins TRBV5-5 to TRBJ1-5; D unclear. Trimming stripped 0 bases from V and 2 bases from J, with 9 bases between. Germline CDR1 SGHKS, CDR2 YYEKEE (reference sequence). This CDR3 region has 15 residues. The CDR3: CASSLGLSGNQPQHF. For the CDR3, the DNA is TGTGCCAGCAGCTTGGGACTGTCGGGCAATCAGCCCCAGCATTTT.

The chain combines TRBV18 with TRBJ1-1; TRBD1 might be the D (5 bases). Germline V lookup: CDR1 KGHSH, CDR2 LQKENI. This CDR3 region has 15 residues. The V end lost 2 bases, the J end lost 2 bases, and 12 bases lay between the germline ends. The CDR3 nucleotides read TGTGCCAGCTCACCAGGTAGAAGGGGAAACACTGAAGCTTTCTTT. It translates to CASSPGRRGNTEAFF.